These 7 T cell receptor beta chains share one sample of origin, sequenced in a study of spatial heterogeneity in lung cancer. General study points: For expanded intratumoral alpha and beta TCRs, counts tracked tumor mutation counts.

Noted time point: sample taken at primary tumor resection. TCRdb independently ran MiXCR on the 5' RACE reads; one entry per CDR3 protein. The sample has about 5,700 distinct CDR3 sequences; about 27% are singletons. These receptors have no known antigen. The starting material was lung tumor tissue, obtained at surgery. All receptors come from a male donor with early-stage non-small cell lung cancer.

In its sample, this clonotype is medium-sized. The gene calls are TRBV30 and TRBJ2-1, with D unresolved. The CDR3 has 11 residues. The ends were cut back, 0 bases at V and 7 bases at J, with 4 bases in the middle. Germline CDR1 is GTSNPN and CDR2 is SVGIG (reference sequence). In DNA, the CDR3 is TGTGCCTGGAGTGTAAGGAATGAGCAGTTCTTC. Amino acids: CAWSVRNEQFF.

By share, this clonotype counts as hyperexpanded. CDR3: CASSVGRGYEQYF. The CDR3 nucleotides are TGTGCCAGCAGTGTTGGCAGGGGCTACGAGCAGTACTTC. This chain connects TRBV2 to TRBJ2-7, with D perhaps TRBD1 (6 bases). Deletions cut 4 bases from V and 3 bases from J, with 10 bases between. Germline CDR1 SNHLY, CDR2 FYNNEI. CDR3 length: 13 amino acids.

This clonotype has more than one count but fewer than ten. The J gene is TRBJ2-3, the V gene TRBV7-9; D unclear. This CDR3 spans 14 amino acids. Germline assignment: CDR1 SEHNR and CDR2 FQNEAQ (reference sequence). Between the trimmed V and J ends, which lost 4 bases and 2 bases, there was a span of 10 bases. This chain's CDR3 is CASSSTLPTDTQYF. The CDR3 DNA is TGTGCCAGCAGCTCTACTCTGCCCACAGATACGCAGTATTTT.

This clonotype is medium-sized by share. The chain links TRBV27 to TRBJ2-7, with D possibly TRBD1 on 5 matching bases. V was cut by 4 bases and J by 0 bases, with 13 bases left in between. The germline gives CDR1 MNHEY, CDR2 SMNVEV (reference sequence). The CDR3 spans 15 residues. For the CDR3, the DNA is TGTGCCAGCAGTTACGCAGGGTCTAGCTCCTACGAGCAGTACTTC. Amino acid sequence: CASSYAGSSSYEQYF.

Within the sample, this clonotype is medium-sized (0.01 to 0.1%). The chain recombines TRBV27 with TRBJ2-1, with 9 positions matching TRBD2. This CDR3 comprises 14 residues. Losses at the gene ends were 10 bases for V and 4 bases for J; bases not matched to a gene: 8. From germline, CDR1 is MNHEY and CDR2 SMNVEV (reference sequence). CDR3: CANPLAGGYNEQFF. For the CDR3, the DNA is TGTGCCAACCCACTAGCGGGCGGGTACAATGAGCAGTTCTTC.

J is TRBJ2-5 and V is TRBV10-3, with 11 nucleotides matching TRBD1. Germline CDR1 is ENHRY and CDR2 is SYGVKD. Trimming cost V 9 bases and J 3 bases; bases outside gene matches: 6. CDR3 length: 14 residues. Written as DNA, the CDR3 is TGTGCCATAGGGACAGGGGGAATTGAAGAGACCCAGTACTTC. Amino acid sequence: CAIGTGGIEETQYF.

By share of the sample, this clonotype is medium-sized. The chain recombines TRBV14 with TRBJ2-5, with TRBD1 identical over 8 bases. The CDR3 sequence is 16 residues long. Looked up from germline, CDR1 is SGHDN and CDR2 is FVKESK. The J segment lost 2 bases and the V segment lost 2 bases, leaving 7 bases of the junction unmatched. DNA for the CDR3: TGTGCCAGCAGCCAACCGGGACAGGAGGGGCAAGAGACCCAGTACTTC. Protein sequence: CASSQPGQEGQETQYF.